The 8 T cell receptor beta chains given below trace back to one sample, sequenced in a study of cytomegalovirus exposure and HLA in healthy donors. The study ran its PCR with 60 Vbeta and 13 Jbeta primers. Measured with immunoSEQ multiplex PCR; TCRdb has only the in-frame clones, and not every one. The sample table sets out under 120,000 clones. What was sequenced was PBMCs. Receptors were obtained from a man aged 50-59 years in good health and CMV-seronegative.

CDR3 sequence (DNA): TGTGCCAGCAGCTTATTCGGGTACGAGCAGTACTTC. This gives the protein CASSLFGYEQYF. This chain joins TRBV7-9 and TRBJ2-7; D is unresolved. Germline V gene data show CDR1 as SEHNR and CDR2 as FQNEAQ (reference sequence). The ends were cut back, 2 bases at V and 4 bases at J, with 6 bases in the middle. This CDR3 spans 12 amino acids.

CDR3 coding DNA: TGTGCCAGCAGCGGCCGTCCCGGGACAGGGCCGGGATACGAGCAGTACTTC. Translating gives CASSGRPGTGPGYEQYF. The rearrangement links TRBV13 to TRBJ2-7, with TRBD1 matching over 9 bases. Germline values: CDR1 PRHDT, CDR2 FYEKMQ (reference sequence). V lost 5 bases and J lost 4; bases outside the gene matches: 15. The CDR3 sequence is 17 residues long.

V is TRBV6-6 and J is TRBJ2-2; the D gene is possibly TRBD2 (6 bases). CDR3 length equals 15 residues. Looked up from germline, CDR1 is MNHNY and CDR2 is SVGAGI (reference sequence). Deletions cut 0 bases from V and 8 bases from J, with 13 bases between. CDR3 in amino acids: CASSYSGDLVGELFF. CDR3 bases: TGTGCCAGCAGTTACTCGGGGGACTTGGTAGGGGAGCTGTTTTTT.

The chain couples TRBV27 to TRBJ1-5; TRBD1 matches at 10 bases. V shed 5 bases, J shed 5 bases, and the junction held 6 bases outside the gene matches. The CDR3 has 15 residues. Germline V gene data show CDR1 as MNHEY and CDR2 as SMNVEV (reference sequence). The CDR3 DNA follows: TGTGCCAGCAGTCGGACAGGGGGGAGGTATCAGCCCCAGCATTTT. Translated: CASSRTGGRYQPQHF.

V usage is TRBV7-9 and J usage is TRBJ1-2; 10 bases map to TRBD1. The germline gives CDR1 SEHNR, CDR2 FQNEAQ (reference sequence). The trim removed 5 bases at V and 4 bases at J, leaving 7 bases unmatched. This CDR3 is built from 15 residues. CDR3 protein: CASSPGQGRSYGYTF. CDR3 sequence (DNA): TGTGCCAGCAGCCCGGGACAGGGGAGGAGCTATGGCTACACCTTC.

The chain couples TRBV9 to TRBJ2-5; D gene uncertain. The ends were cut back, 0 bases at V and 2 bases at J, with 8 bases in the middle. The germline gives CDR1 SGDLS, CDR2 YYNGEE. The CDR3 runs to 14 residues. CDR3 in DNA: TGTGCCAGCAGCGTAGCTGGCAGACAAGAGACCCAGTACTTC. Translated, it gives CASSVAGRQETQYF.

The rearrangement uses TRBV27 and TRBJ1-1, with 9 bases aligning to TRBD1. CDR1 MNHEY and CDR2 SMNVEV come from the germline V gene (reference sequence). J lost 12 bases, V lost 0 bases, and 8 bases had no gene match. There are 14 residues in the CDR3. Here the CDR3 DNA reads TGTGCCAGCAGTTTATCCCCCCGGACAGGGGCAACTTTCTTT. Protein sequence: CASSLSPRTGATFF.

This chain links TRBV4-2 with TRBJ1-2; D remains ambiguous. The CDR3 length is 14 residues. CDR1 LGHNA and CDR2 YNFKEQ come from the germline V gene. Trimming removed 3 bases at V and 5 bases at J, with 13 bases between. The CDR3 is CASSQESPRYGYTF. The CDR3 DNA is TGTGCCAGCAGCCAGGAGTCGCCCCGATATGGCTACACCTTC.